This T cell receptor (beta chain) was recorded in a study of T cell repertoires in cytomegalovirus infection. At the level of the study: From public TCR beta signatures came an indication of both CMV infection and matching HLA type.

V was pared by 6 bases and J by 1 base, with 18 bases between. Germline V gene sequence: CDR1 SGHNT, CDR2 YENEEA. The CDR3 is 17 amino acids. Findings and caveats of the study: HLA-C-restricted, CMV-specific TCR beta clonotypes were dominant ex vivo.

This clonotype occurred a few times. Its target is unknown. Using its own MiXCR run on the reads, TCRdb lists one record per CDR3 protein. Among 200,000 or so distinct CDR3 sequences, roughly 20% were seen once, and the ten largest hold 2.5% to 3%. Sequences were obtained from PBMCs. The TCR comes from a human donor in good health (CMV status not recorded). Some clones in this sample may be carry-over from other donors' samples. V is TRBV11-3 and J is TRBJ2-2, with D maybe TRBD1 (6 bases). In DNA form, the CDR3 reads TGTGCCAGCAGATCAACAGGGACGTCTTTGAACACCGGGGAGCTGTTTTTT. Its protein is CASRSTGTSLNTGELFF.